This T cell receptor beta chain was recovered during a study of T-cell reconstitution after alpha-beta-depleted transplantation in children. Whole-study results and caveats: The main origin of T-cell counts and diversity one year after transplant was newly produced T cells.

This clonotype was counted ten times or more. What it binds is unknown. Germline loops: CDR1 SGHRS, CDR2 YFSETQ. J gave up 6 bases and V 4 bases, and 10 bases lay outside the gene matches. This CDR3 region has 15 residues. Molecular barcoding with unique molecular identifiers was used for the TCRbeta library. TCRdb re-called the PCR reads through MiXCR, storing one row per CDR3 protein. Found here are 500,000 to 650,000 distinct CDR3 sequences, 13% of them singletons; the top ten hold around 2.2%. The rearrangement uses TRBV5-1 and TRBJ2-7; 10 bases map to TRBD1. The receptor was derived from a male patient between 10 and 17 years old who had a stem cell transplant for acute myeloid leukemia, so the T cells may come from the graft donor. The sequenced sample was PBMCs, mostly from graft donor cells, obtained 360 days after TCRalphabeta/CD19-depleted stem cell transplant. The CDR3 sequence: CASSLGTGAPFEQYF. The CDR3 DNA follows: TGCGCCAGCAGCCTGGGGACAGGGGCTCCCTTCGAGCAGTACTTC.